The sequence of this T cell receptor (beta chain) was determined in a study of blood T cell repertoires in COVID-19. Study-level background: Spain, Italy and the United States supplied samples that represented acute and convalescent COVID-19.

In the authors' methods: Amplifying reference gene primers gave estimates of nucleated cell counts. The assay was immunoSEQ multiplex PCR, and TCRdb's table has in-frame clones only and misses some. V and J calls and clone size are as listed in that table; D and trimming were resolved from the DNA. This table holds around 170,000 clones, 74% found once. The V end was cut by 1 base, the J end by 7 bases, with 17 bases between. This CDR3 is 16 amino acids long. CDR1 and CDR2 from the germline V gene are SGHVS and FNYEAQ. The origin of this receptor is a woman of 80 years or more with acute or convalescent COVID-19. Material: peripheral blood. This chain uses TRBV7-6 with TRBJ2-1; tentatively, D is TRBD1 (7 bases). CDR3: CASSLGWRGRGNEQFF. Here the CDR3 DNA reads TGTGCCAGCAGCTTAGGCTGGCGGGGCAGGGGGAATGAGCAGTTCTTC. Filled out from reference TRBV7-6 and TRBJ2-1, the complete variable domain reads GAGVSQSPRYKVTKRGQDVALRCDPISGHVSLYWYRQALGQGPEFLTYFNYEAQQDKSGLPNDRFSAERPEGSISTLTIQRTEQRDSAMYRCASSLGWRGRGNEQFFGPGTRLTVL.